Described below is a single T cell receptor beta chain sequence and its context. No antigen is known for it. This table comes from immunoSEQ multiplex PCR, and its TCRdb copy is limited to in-frame clones, with some not included. Here the sample spans 80,000 to 90,000 clones, roughly 96% being singletons. Trimming pared 5 bases from V and 7 bases from J, leaving 24 bases between. CDR3 length: 17 residues. Per germline, CDR1 LGHNT and CDR2 FRNRAP. The source of the sample is a study of cytomegalovirus exposure and HLA in healthy donors. Study results and caveats: Most TCR sequences showed up rarely, but some public TCRs showed up in many donors.

The sequence derives from a man between 18 and 35 years old in good health and CMV-seronegative. The sample comprised PBMCs. This sequence joins TRBV12-5 and TRBJ2-1; TRBD1 might be the D (7 bases). As DNA, the CDR3 is TGTGCTAGTGGTATACCTATTATAGGGGGGACAGTGAATGAGCAGTTCTTC. It encodes CASGIPIIGGTVNEQFF.